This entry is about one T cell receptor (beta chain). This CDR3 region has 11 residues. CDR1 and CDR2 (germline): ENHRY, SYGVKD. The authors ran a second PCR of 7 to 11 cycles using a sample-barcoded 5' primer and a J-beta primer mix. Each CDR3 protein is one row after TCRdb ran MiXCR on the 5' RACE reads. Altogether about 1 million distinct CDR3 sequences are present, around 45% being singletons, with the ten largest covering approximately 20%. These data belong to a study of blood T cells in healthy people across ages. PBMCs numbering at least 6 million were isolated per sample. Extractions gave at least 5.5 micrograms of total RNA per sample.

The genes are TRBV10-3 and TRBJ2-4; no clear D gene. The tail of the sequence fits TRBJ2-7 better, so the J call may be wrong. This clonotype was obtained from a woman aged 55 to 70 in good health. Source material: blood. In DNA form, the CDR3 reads TGTGCCATCAGGAGGAACTACGAGCAGTACTTC. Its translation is CAIRRNYEQYF.